This TCR beta chain comes out of a study of cytomegalovirus exposure and HLA in healthy donors. There are 13 residues in the CDR3. Trimming removed 6 bases at V and 0 bases at J, with 8 bases between. Per the germline V gene, CDR1 is SNHLY and CDR2 is FYNNEI. The study ran its PCR with 60 Vbeta and 13 Jbeta primers. This table comes from immunoSEQ multiplex PCR, and its TCRdb copy is limited to in-frame clones, with some not included. The data show about 160,000 clones, over 60% seen once. This clone occurred a few times. Its antigen remains unknown. Distinct nucleotide sequences in the sample also encode this CDR3. The study's findings and limits: A later examination showed that TCR association rates differed by HLA locus, with DRB1 most and HLA-C fewest. Near-uniform donor sequencing depth was presumed by presence/absence analyses. Earlier results showed most TCR beta V segments being productive about 87% or about 30% of the time.

This TCR derives from a woman aged 25 to 39 in good health and CMV-seronegative. Material for sequencing was PBMCs. This chain links TRBV2 with TRBJ1-1, with D tentatively TRBD1 (5 bases). The CDR3 DNA is TGTGCCAGCAGGCAGGGATTGAACACTGAAGCTTTCTTT. It yields the protein CASRQGLNTEAFF. Drawing the rest from reference TRBV2 and TRBJ1-1, the complete variable domain is EPEVTQTPSHQVTQMGQEVILRCVPISNHLYFYWYRQILGQKVEFLVSFYNNEISEKSEIFDDQFSVERPDGSNFTLKIRSTKLEDSAMYFCASRQGLNTEAFFGQGTRLTVV.